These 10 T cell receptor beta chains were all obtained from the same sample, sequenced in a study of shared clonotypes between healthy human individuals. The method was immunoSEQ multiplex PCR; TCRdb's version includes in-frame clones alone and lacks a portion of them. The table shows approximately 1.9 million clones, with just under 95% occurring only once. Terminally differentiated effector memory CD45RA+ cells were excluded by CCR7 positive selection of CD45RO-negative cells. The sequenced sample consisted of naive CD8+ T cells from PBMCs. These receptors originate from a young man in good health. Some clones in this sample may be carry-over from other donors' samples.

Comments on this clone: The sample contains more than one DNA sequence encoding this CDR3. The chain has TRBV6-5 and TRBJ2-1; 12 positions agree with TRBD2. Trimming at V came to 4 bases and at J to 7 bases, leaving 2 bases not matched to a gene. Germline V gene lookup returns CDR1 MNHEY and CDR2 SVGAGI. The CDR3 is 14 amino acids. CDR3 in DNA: TGTGCCAGCAGTTCGGGACTAGCGGGTAATGAGCAGTTCTTC. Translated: CASSSGLAGNEQFF.

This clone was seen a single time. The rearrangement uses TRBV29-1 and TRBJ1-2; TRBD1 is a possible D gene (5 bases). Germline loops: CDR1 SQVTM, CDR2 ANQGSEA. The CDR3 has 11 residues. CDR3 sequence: CSGRGPGGYTF. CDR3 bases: TGCAGTGGTAGGGGACCTGGTGGCTACACCTTC.

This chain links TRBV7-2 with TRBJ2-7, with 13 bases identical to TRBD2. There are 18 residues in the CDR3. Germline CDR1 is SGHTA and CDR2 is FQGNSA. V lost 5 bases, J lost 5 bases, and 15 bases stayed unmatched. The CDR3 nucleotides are TGTGCCAGCAGCCGGGTTTGGACTAGCGGGAGTCGGGACCACGAGCAGTACTTC. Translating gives CASSRVWTSGSRDHEQYF.

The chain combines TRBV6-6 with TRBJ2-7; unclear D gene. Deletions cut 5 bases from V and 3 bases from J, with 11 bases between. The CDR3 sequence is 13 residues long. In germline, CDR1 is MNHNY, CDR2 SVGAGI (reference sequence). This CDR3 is CASSPGPNYEQYF. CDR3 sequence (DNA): TGTGCCAGCAGTCCAGGACCGAACTACGAGCAGTACTTC.

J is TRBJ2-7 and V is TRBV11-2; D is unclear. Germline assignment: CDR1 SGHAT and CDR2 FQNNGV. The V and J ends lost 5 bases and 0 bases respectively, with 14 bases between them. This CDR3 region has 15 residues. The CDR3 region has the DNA TGTGCCAGCAGCCTAAGCCCCGACGACTCCTACGAGCAGTACTTC. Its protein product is CASSLSPDDSYEQYF. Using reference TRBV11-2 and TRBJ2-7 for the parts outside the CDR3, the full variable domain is EAGVAQSPRYKIIEKRQSVAFWCNPISGHATLYWYQQILGQGPKLLIQFQNNGVVDDSQLPKDRFSAERLKGVDSTLKIQPAKLEDSAVYLCASSLSPDDSYEQYFGPGTRLTVT.

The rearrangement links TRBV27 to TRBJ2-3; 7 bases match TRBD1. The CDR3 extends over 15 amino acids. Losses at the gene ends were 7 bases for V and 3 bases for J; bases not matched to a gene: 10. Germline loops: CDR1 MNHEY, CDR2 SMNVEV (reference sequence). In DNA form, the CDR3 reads TGTGCCAGCAAAGGGGGCGAGGGACCGACAGATACGCAGTATTTT. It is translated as CASKGGEGPTDTQYF.

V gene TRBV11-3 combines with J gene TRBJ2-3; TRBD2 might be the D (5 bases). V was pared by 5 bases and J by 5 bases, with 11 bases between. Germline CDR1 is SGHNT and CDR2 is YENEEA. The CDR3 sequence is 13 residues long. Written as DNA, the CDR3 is TGTGCCAGCAGCACTAGTGATGGAGATACGCAGTATTTT. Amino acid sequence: CASSTSDGDTQYF.

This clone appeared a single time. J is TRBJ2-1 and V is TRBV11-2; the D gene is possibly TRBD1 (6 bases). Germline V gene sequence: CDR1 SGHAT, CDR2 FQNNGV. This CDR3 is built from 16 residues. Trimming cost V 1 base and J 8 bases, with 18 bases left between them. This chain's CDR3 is CASSLGIRHRVDEQFF. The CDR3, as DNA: TGTGCCAGCAGCTTAGGTATCCGACACAGGGTTGATGAGCAGTTCTTC.

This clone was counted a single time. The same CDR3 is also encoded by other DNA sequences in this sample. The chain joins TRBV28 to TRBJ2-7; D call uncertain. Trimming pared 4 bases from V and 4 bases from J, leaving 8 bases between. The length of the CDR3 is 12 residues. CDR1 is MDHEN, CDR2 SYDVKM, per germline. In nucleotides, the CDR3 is TGTGCCAGCAGTTCAGACGGTTACGAGCAGTACTTC. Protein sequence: CASSSDGYEQYF.

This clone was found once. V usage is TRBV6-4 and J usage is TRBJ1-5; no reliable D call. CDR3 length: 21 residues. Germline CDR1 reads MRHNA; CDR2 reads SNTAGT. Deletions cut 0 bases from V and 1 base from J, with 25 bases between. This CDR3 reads CASSDSMSGWEIYKSNQPQHF. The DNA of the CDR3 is TGTGCCAGCAGTGACTCGATGTCGGGTTGGGAAATATATAAGAGCAATCAGCCCCAGCATTTT.